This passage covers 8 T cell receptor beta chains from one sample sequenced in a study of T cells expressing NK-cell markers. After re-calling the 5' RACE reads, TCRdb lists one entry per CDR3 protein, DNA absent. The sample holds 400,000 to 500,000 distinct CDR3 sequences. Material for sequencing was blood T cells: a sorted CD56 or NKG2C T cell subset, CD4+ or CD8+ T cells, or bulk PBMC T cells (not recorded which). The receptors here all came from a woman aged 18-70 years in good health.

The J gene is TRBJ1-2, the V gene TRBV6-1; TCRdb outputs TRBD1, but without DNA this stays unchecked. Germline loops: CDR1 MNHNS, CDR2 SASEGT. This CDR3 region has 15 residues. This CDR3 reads CASSPTTGTLYGYTF.

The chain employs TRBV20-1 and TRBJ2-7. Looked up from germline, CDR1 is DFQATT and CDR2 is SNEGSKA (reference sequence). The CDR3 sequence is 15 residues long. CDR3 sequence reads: CSARTYLQLAYEQYF.

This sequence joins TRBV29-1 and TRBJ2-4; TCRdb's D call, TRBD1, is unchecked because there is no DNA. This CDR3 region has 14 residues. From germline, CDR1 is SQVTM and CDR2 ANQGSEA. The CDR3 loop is CSVGAGDMGDIQYF.

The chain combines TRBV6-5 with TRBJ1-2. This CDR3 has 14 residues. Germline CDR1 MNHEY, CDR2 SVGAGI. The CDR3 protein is CASSYSASNYGYTF.

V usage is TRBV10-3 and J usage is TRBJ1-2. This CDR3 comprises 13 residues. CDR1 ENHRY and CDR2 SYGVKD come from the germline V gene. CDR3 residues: CAISERQNYGYTF.

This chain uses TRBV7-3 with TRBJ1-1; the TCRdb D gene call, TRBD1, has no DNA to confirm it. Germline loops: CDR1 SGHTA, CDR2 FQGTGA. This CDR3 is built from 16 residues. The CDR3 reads CASSPTSGQGGTEAFF.

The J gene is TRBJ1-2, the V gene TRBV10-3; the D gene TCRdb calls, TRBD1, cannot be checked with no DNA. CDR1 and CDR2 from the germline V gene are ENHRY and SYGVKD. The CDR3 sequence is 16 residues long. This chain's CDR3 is CAISEGGAPRHYGYTF.

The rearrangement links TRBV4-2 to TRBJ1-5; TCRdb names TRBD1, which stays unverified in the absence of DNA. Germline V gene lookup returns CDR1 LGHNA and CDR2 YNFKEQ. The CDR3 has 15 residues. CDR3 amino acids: CASSQTRTGQQPQHF.